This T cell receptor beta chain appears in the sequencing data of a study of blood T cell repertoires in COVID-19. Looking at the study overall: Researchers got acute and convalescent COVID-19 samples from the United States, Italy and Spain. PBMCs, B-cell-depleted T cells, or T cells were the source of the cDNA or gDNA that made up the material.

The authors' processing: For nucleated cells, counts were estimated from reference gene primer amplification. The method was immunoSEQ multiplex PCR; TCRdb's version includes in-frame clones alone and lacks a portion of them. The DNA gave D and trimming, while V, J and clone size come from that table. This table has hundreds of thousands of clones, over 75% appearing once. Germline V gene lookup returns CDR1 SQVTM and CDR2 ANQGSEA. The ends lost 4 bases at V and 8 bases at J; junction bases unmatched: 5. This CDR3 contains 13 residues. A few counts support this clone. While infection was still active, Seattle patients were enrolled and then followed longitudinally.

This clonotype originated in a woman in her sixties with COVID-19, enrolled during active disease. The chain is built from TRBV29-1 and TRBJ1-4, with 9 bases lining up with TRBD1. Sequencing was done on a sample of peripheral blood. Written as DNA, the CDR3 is TGCAGCGTTGGGGACAGGGAGGAGGAAAAACTGTTTTTT. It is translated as CSVGDREEEKLFF. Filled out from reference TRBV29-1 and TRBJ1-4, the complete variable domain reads SAVISQKPSRDICQRGTSLTIQCQVDSQVTMMFWYRQQPGQSLTLIATANQGSEATYESGFVIDKFPISRPNLTFSTLTVSNMSPEDSSIYLCSVGDREEEKLFFGSGTQLSVL.